These T cell receptor beta chains were read from a single sample in a study of T cell responses to AZD1222 COVID-19 vaccine. The data were produced by immunoSEQ multiplex PCR, yet TCRdb's version contains in-frame clones alone and is incomplete. The sample has around 99,000 clones, over 85% seen once. The material was peripheral blood, obtained on day 0 of AZD1222 vaccination. All receptors derive from an adult in good health. CDR3s include the opening cysteine and the closing phenylalanine or tryptophan. D genes are given only for firm matches. Part of the rows lack a size; the others show once, few, many or a class for expanded clones.

size	D	V	J	CDR3	DNA
-	TRBD2	TRBV14	TRBJ2-1	CASSPGLAPNEQFF	TGTGCCAGCAGCCCGGGACTAGCACCCAATGAGCAGTTCTTC
-	-	TRBV18	TRBJ2-5	CASSPRSGLETQYF	TGTGCCAGCTCGCCTCGCTCGGGGCTGGAGACCCAGTACTTC
-	TRBD1	TRBV10-3	TRBJ1-5	CAISESGQGAQPQHF	TGTGCCATCAGTGAGTCTGGACAGGGGGCTCAGCCCCAGCATTTT
-	-	TRBV27	TRBJ2-3	CASSFLPKGKDTQYF	TGTGCCAGCAGTTTCCTGCCCAAGGGGAAAGATACGCAGTATTTT
-	-	TRBV19	TRBJ1-4	CASSISHREKLFF	TGTGCCAGTAGTATTTCTCATCGGGAAAAACTGTTTTTT
-	-	TRBV7-9	TRBJ1-3	CASSLVRASTGNTIYF	TGTGCCAGCAGCTTAGTAAGGGCTTCGACTGGAAACACCATATATTTT
-	TRBD2	TRBV5-4	TRBJ2-7	CASSPFTSGGKYEQYF	TGTGCCAGCAGCCCATTTACTAGCGGGGGCAAGTACGAGCAGTACTTC
once	TRBD2	TRBV4-2	TRBJ2-2	CASSQEQGTSGTFSTGELFF	TGTGCCAGCAGCCAAGAACAGGGGACTAGCGGGACCTTCAGCACCGGGGAGCTGTTTTTT
-	-	TRBV25-1	TRBJ2-7	CASSLQGSYEQYF	TGTGCCAGCAGTCTACAGGGCTCCTACGAGCAGTACTTC
once	-	TRBV25-1	TRBJ2-3	CASSTTRDTQYF	TGTGCCAGCAGCACCACCCGAGATACGCAGTATTTT
-	TRBD1	TRBV23-1	TRBJ1-5	CASSQWTGDNQPQHF	TGCGCCAGCAGTCAATGGACAGGAGATAATCAGCCCCAGCATTTT
-	TRBD2	TRBV2	TRBJ2-3	CASRASGVSTDTQYF	TGTGCCAGCAGAGCTAGCGGAGTAAGCACAGATACGCAGTATTTT